The next 13 T cell receptor beta chains were all read from a single sample in a study of tumor and adjacent non-tumor tissue in lung cancer. RNA was extracted from bulk tissue without any cell sorting. A modified ARM-PCR protocol with three rounds of nested PCR amplified TCRbeta. TCRdb re-called the multiplex PCR reads with MiXCR, one entry per CDR3 protein. The table includes around 210,000 distinct CDR3 sequences, roughly 70% detected once. Sequencing used lung tumor tissue. The receptor source for this set is a man in his fifties or sixties with non-small cell lung cancer.

CDR3 coding DNA: TGTGCCAGCAGCTTAATTAGCGGGGAGAGCCCAGATACGCAGTATTTT. This sequence encodes CASSLISGESPDTQYF. The gene calls are TRBV11-2 and TRBJ2-3, with 8 bases fitting TRBD2. The V segment lost 2 bases and the J segment 4 bases; nucleotides outside the gene matches: 8. CDR1 is SGHAT and CDR2 is FQNNGV in the germline V gene. This CDR3 is built from 16 residues.

The rearrangement links TRBV20-1 to TRBJ2-1; D gene ambiguous. The CDR3 runs to 13 residues. CDR1 is DFQATT, CDR2 SNEGSKA, per germline (reference sequence). Between the trimmed V and J ends, which lost 7 bases and 8 bases, there was a span of 18 bases. This chain's CDR3 is CSGSWAPGDEQFF. The DNA for the CDR3 is TGCAGTGGGTCTTGGGCCCCGGGCGATGAGCAGTTCTTC.

This clonotype was observed many times. The CDR3 DNA follows: TGTGCCAGCACCGAGGGAACCAGAGACACCGGGGAGCTGTTTTTT. Residues: CASTEGTRDTGELFF. V is TRBV6-5 and J is TRBJ2-2, with D tentatively TRBD2 (5 bases). Germline values: CDR1 MNHEY, CDR2 SVGAGI. This CDR3 is 15 amino acids long. V was pared by 7 bases and J by 3 bases, with 15 bases between.

The CDR3 DNA sequence: TGTGCCAGCAGAACTCATCGCAGGTGCTCCTACGAGCAGTACTTC. Translating gives CASRTHRRCSYEQYF. The J gene is TRBJ2-7, the V gene TRBV5-5, with D unclear. Per germline, CDR1 SGHKS and CDR2 YYEKEE (reference sequence). The CDR3 runs to 15 residues. V lost 5 bases and J 0 bases, leaving 15 bases between the germline ends.

This clonotype occurred many times. The chain employs TRBV6-2 or TRBV6-3 and TRBJ2-7; a weak D match, TRBD2 (6 bases). This CDR3 is built from 12 residues. Germline-derived CDR1 and CDR2 are MNHEY and SVGEGT. V lost 7 bases and J lost 3, with 10 bases in between. In DNA form, the CDR3 reads TGTGCCAGCACCCAAGCGGGCTACGAGCAGTACTTC. It encodes CASTQAGYEQYF.

The count of this clonotype is one. This chain uses TRBV29-1 with TRBJ2-3; 9 bases are a match to TRBD2. Germline loops: CDR1 SQVTM, CDR2 ANQGSEA. The CDR3 sequence is 15 residues long. Trimming took 7 bases from V and 2 from J; bases not matched to a gene: 10. This CDR3 is CSGRGTSKATDTQYF. The CDR3 nucleotides read TGCAGCGGACGAGGGACTAGCAAGGCCACAGATACGCAGTATTTT.

Concerning this clonotype: A read error may produce the germline difference seen at one junction end. V is TRBV7-3 and J is TRBJ2-1, with 7 positions matching TRBD2. The CDR3 spans 15 residues. The germline V gene has CDR1 SGHTA and CDR2 FQGTGA. The CDR3 bases are TGTGCCAGCAGCTTAGGGAGGGGCGGGTACAATGAGGAGTTCTTC. Translated, it gives CASSLGRGGYNEEFF.

This clonotype was counted at least ten times. The genes are TRBV7-9 and TRBJ2-5; D may be TRBD1 (6 bases). Trimming took off 5 bases at V and 1 base at J, with 11 bases between the two ends. The CDR3 covers 14 residues. Germline V CDR1 and CDR2: SEHNR, FQNEAQ (reference sequence). The CDR3 region has the DNA TGTGCCAGCAGCCCCCAGGGGATCCAAGAGACCCAGTACTTC. Encoded protein: CASSPQGIQETQYF.

J is TRBJ1-3 and V is TRBV11-2, with D perhaps TRBD1 (6 bases). The V end lost 6 bases, the J end lost 12 bases, and 21 bases lay between the germline ends. Germline assignment: CDR1 SGHAT and CDR2 FQNNGV. This CDR3 is built from 14 residues. The chain's CDR3 is CASRLGPAWDIIYF. CDR3 in DNA: TGTGCCAGCAGGCTTGGTCCAGCCTGGGACATCATATATTTT.

This clonotype was recorded once. The germline gene is not matched at one end of the junction; a read error may be the cause. The rearrangement links TRBV29-1 to TRBJ1-4, with unresolved D. The CDR3 is 12 residues long. From germline, CDR1 is SQVTM and CDR2 ANQGSEA. The CDR3 loop is CNVERDDEKLFF. The CDR3 DNA is TGCAACGTCGAGAGGGATGATGAAAAGCTGTTTTTT.

Comments on this clonotype: Being one base from a much bigger clone, this may be a read error. The chain joins TRBV20-1 to TRBJ2-3; D ambiguous. CDR3 length equals 13 residues. The V gene's germline CDR1 is DFQATT and CDR2 SNEGSKA (reference sequence). V dropped 2 bases and J dropped 6 bases, with 12 bases sitting between them. CDR3 amino acids: CSARLGSTDTQYF. For the CDR3, the DNA is TGCAGTGCTAGATTGGGGTCTACGGATACGCAGTATTTT.

Ten or more counts support this clonotype. The junction departs from germline at one end; a sequencing error may be responsible. The gene calls are TRBV11-1 and TRBJ2-7, with 13 bases fitting TRBD2. Germline CDR1 reads SGHAT; CDR2 reads FQDESV (reference sequence). This CDR3 comprises 14 residues. The CDR3 sequence: CASSPGLAGPKARF. The CDR3 DNA sequence: TGTGCCAGCAGTCCGGGACTAGCGGGGCCAAAAGCCAGATTC.

Of note for this clonotype: One junction end does not reproduce the germline sequence, and a read error may be involved. The chain has TRBV19 and TRBJ2-4; the D is unclear. This CDR3 region has 13 residues. The V gene's germline CDR1 is LNHDA and CDR2 SQIVND (reference sequence). The CDR3 reads CASRRLDKNTQYF. CDR3 DNA sequence: TGTGCCAGTAGGCGATTAGACAAAAACACTCAGTACTTC.